Here is one T cell receptor beta chain with its context. The repertoire was sequenced with immunoSEQ multiplex PCR; TCRdb's copy has only in-frame clones and lacks some. This table holds 100,000 to 150,000 clones, roughly 84% found once. This specimen comes from a study of control samples from healthy donors and cancer patients. The V segment lost 1 base and the J segment 7 bases; nucleotides outside the gene matches: 7. Germline V gene sequence: CDR1 MDHEN, CDR2 SYDVKM. This CDR3 has 15 residues. This rearrangement joins TRBV28 to TRBJ1-5, with TRBD1 identical over 7 bases. Sequencing was done on a sample of blood. This clonotype was obtained from a man between 18 and 29 years old in good health. CDR3 residues: CASSLFGRGWQPQHF. CDR3 nucleotide sequence: TGTGCCAGCAGTTTATTTGGCAGGGGGTGGCAGCCCCAGCATTTT.